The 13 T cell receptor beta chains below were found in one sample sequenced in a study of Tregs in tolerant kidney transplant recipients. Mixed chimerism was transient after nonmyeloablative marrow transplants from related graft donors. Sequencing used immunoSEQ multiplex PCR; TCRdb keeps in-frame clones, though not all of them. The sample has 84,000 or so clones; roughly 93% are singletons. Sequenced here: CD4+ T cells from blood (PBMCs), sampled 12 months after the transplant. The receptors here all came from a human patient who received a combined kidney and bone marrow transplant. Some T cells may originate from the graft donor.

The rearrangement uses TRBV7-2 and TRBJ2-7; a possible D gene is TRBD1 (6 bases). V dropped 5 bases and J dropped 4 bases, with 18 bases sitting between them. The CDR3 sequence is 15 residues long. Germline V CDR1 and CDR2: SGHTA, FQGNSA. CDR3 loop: CASSISVGARYEQYF. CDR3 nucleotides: TGTGCCAGCAGCATTAGTGTGGGGGCGCGGTACGAGCAGTACTTC.

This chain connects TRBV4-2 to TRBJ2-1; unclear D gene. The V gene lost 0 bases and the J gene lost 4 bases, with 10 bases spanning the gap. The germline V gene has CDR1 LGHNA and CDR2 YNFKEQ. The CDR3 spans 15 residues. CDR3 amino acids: CASSQDLTTYNEQFF. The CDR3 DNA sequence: TGTGCCAGCAGCCAAGATTTAACTACTTACAATGAGCAGTTCTTC.

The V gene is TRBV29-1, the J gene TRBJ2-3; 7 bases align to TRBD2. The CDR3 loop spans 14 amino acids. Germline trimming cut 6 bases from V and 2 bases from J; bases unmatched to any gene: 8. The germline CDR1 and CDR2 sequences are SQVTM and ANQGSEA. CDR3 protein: CSVALSGNTDTQYF. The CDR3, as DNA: TGCAGCGTAGCTCTAAGCGGGAACACAGATACGCAGTATTTT.

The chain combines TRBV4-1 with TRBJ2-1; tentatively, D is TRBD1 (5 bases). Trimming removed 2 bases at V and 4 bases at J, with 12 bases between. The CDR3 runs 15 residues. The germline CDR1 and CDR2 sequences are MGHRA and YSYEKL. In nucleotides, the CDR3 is TGCGCCAGCAGCCAATCGGACATTCCTTACAATGAGCAGTTCTTC. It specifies CASSQSDIPYNEQFF.

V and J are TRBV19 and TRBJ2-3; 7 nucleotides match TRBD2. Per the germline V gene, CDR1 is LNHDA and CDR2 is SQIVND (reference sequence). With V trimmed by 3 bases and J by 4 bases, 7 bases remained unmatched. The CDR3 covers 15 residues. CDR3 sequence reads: CASSMQRGGADTQYF. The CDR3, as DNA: TGTGCCAGTAGTATGCAGCGGGGCGGGGCAGATACGCAGTATTTT.

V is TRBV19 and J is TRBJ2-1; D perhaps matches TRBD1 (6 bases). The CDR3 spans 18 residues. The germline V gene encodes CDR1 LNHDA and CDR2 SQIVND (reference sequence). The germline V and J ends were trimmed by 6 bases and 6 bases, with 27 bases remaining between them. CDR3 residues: CASRHATDSPQNLNEQFF. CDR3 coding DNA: TGTGCCAGTAGACATGCCACGGACAGCCCTCAAAACCTCAATGAGCAGTTCTTC.

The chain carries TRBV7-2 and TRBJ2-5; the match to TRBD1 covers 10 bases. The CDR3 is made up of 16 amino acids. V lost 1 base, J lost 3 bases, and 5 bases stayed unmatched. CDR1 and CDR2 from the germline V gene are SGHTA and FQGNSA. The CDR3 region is CASSLVVGTGEETQYF. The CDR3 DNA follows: TGTGCCAGCAGCTTAGTTGTCGGGACAGGGGAAGAGACCCAGTACTTC. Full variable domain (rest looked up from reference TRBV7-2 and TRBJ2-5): GAGVSQSPSNKVTEKGKDVELRCDPISGHTALYWYRQSLGQGLEFLIYFQGNSAPDKSGLPSDRFSAERTGGSVSTLTIQRTQQEDSAVYLCASSLVVGTGEETQYFGPGTRLLVL.

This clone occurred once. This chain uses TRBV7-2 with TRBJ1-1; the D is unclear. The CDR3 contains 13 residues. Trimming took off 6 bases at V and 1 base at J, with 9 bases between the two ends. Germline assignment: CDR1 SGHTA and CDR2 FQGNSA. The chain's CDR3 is CASRLLPNTEAFF. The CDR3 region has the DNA TGTGCCAGCAGGTTACTACCGAACACTGAAGCTTTCTTT.

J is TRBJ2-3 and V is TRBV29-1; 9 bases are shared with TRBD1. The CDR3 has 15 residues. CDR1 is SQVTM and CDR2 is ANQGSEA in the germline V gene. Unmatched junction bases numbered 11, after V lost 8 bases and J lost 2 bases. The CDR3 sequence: CSSSSGTGFTDTQYF. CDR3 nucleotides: TGCAGCTCATCATCGGGGACAGGGTTCACAGATACGCAGTATTTT.

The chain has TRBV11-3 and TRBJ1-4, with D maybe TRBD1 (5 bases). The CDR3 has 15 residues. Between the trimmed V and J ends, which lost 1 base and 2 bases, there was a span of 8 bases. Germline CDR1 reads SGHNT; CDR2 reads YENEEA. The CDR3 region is CASSLGTFTNEKLFF. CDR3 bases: TGTGCCAGCAGCTTAGGGACATTCACTAATGAAAAACTGTTTTTT.

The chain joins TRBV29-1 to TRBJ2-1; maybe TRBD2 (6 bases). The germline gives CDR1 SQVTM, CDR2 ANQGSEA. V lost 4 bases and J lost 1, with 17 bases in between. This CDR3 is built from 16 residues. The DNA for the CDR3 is TGCAGCGTTGTTCCCCGGGAGAGGGGATCCTACAATGAGCAGTTCTTC. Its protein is CSVVPRERGSYNEQFF.

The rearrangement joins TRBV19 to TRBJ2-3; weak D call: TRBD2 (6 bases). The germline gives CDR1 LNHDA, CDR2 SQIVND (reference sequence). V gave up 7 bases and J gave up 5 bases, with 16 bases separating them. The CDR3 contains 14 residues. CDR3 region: CASIGDSLGDTQYF. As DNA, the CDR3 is TGTGCCAGTATCGGGGACTCCTTAGGAGATACGCAGTATTTT.

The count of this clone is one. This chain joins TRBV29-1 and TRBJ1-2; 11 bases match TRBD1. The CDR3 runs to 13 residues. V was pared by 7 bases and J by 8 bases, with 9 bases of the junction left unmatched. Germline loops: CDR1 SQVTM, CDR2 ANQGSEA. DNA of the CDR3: TGCAGCGCCGGGGGACAGGGGGACAGGGGCTACACCTTC. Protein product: CSAGGQGDRGYTF. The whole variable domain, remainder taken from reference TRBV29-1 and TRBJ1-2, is SAVISQKPSRDICQRGTSLTIQCQVDSQVTMMFWYRQQPGQSLTLIATANQGSEATYESGFVIDKFPISRPNLTFSTLTVSNMSPEDSSIYLCSAGGQGDRGYTFGSGTRLTVV.